The T cell receptor (beta chain) described here comes from a study of regulatory T cells in long-lasting Graves disease. Described time point: newly diagnosed GD, antithyroid drugs for less than 3 months. Construction of the TCR library relied on RNA isolated from PBMCs. Ten or more counts support this clonotype. The antigen is not known. Study-level points and caveats: TCR diversity was lower in persistent than newly diagnosed Graves' disease. Peripheral blood, not thyroid tissue, was the sole material studied. Clonotypes that were public and shared totalled 2,500 to 3,500 in persistent patients versus 900 to 1,000 in new patients.

With iRepertoire HTBI primers and Arm-PCR of CDR3 regions, TCR beta libraries were built. TCRdb re-called the multiplex PCR reads with MiXCR, one entry per CDR3 protein. Altogether about 320,000 distinct CDR3 sequences are present, under 20% being singletons, with the ten largest covering approximately 35%. This clonotype was obtained from a female donor with Graves disease. The sample here was peripheral blood mononuclear cells (PBMCs), taken at new diagnosis, from a patient treated with antithyroid drugs.

The CDR3 region is CASSTGQGAQHF. For the CDR3, the DNA is TGTGCCAGCAGTACCGGACAGGGGGCCCAGCATTTT. The gene calls are TRBV12-3 or TRBV12-4 and TRBJ1-5, with 10 bases aligning to TRBD1. The length of the CDR3 is 12 residues. J gave up 11 bases and V 5 bases, and 3 bases lay outside the gene matches.